This TCR beta chain is from a study of T cells in Graves' hyperthyroidism and ophthalmopathy. Study-wide points: Most expanded thyroid clonotypes above 0.001 also appeared in blood.

V was cut by 4 bases and J by 2 bases, with 9 bases left in between. This CDR3 is 12 amino acids long. Germline V lookup: CDR1 SQVTM, CDR2 ANQGSEA. What was amplified from RNA transcripts were TCR beta CDR3 regions. With the HTBI primer set, the TCR CDR3 went through a first round of RT-PCR. TCRdb re-derived calls from the multiplex PCR reads in MiXCR, one entry per CDR3 protein. The sample contains 600,000 to 700,000 distinct CDR3 sequences, 40% to 55% of which appear only once. At least ten counts were recorded for this clonotype. Its specificity is unknown. This chain uses TRBV29-1 with TRBJ2-7; no firm D call. This clonotype was obtained from an adult man with Graves' disease, either hyperthyroidism or ophthalmopathy (not recorded which). The specimen was peripheral blood or thyroid tissue (not recorded which). CDR3 residues: CSVGGVAYEQYF. DNA for the CDR3: TGCAGCGTTGGTGGAGTCGCCTACGAGCAGTACTTC.